This TCR beta chain was found in a study of OX40 agonist ivuxolimab in advanced cancers. V lost 7 bases and J 3 bases, leaving 8 bases between the germline ends. Germline V gene sequence: CDR1 SNHLY, CDR2 FYNNEI. CDR3 length equals 12 residues. Here immunoSEQ multiplex PCR was the method, and the copy in TCRdb shows in-frame clones only, minus some. The repertoire holds some 80,000 clones, about 90% seen once, with 2.5% to 3.5% in the top ten. This clonotype was obtained from an adult with an advanced solid tumor such as melanoma, head and neck, liver or kidney cancer. Sample: CD4+ or CD8+ T cells sorted from blood, taken in a trial of the OX40 agonist ivuxolimab. The chain links TRBV2 to TRBJ2-3; tentative D call: TRBD1 (5 bases). CDR3 in DNA: TGTGCCAGCACCAGGGTGACAGATACGCAGTATTTT. This encodes CASTRVTDTQYF.